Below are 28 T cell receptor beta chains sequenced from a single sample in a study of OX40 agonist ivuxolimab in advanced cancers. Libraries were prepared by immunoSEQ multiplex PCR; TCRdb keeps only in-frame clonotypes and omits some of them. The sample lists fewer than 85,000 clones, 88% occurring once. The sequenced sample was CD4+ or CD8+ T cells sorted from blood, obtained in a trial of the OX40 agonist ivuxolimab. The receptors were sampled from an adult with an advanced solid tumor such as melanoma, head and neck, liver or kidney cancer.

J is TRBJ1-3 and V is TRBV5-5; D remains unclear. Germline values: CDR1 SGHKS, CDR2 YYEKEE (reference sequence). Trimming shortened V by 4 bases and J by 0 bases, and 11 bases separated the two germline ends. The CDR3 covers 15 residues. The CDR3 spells CASSPSLGSGNTIYF. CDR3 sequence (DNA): TGTGCCAGCAGCCCCTCCTTGGGCTCTGGAAACACCATATATTTT.

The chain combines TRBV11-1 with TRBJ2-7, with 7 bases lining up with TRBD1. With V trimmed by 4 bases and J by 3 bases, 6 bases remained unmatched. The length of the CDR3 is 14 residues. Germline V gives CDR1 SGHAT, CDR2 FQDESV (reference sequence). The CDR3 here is CASSSRTGGYEQYF. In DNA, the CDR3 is TGTGCCAGCAGCTCTCGGACAGGAGGCTACGAGCAGTACTTC.

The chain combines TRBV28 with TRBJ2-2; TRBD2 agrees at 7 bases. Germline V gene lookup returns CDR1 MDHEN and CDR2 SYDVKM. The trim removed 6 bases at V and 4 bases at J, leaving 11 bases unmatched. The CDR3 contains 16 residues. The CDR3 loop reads CASSSYGGGTTGELFF. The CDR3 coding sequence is TGTGCCAGCAGCTCCTACGGCGGGGGTACCACCGGGGAGCTGTTTTTT.

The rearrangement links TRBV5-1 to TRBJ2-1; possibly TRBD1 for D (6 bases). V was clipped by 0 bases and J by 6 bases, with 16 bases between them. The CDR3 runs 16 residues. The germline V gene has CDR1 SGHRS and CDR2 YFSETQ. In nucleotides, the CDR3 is TGCGCCAGCAGCTTGGTACCGACAGGTACGGTCAATGAGCAGTTCTTC. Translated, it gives CASSLVPTGTVNEQFF.

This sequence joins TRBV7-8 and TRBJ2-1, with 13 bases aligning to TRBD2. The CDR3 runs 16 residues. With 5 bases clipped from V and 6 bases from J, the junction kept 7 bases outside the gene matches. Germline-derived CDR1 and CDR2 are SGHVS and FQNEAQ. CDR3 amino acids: CASSLAGLAGVNEQFF. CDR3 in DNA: TGTGCCAGCAGCCTTGCTGGACTAGCGGGAGTCAATGAGCAGTTCTTC.

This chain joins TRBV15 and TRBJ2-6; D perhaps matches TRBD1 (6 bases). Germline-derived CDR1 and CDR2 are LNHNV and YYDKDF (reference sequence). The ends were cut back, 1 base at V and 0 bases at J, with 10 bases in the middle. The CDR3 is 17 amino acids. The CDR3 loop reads CATSRGQASSGANVLTF. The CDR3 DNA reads TGTGCCACCAGCAGAGGACAGGCGAGCTCTGGGGCCAACGTCCTGACTTTC.

Written as DNA, the CDR3 is TGCGCCAGCAGCCAAGAGCAAAGTAGAGCGCTCTCTGGAAACACCATATATTTT. Its translation: CASSQEQSRALSGNTIYF. The V call is TRBV4-1, the J call TRBJ1-3, with unresolved D. Trimming stripped 0 bases from V and 0 bases from J, with 15 bases between. CDR3 size: 18 residues. Germline loops: CDR1 MGHRA, CDR2 YSYEKL.

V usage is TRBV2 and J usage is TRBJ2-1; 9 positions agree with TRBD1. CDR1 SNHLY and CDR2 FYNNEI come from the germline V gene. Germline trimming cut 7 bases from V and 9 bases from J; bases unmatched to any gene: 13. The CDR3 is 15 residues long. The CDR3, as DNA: TGTGCCAGCAAGAAAGGGGACAGGGATCTGAGTGAGCAGTTCTTC. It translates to CASKKGDRDLSEQFF.

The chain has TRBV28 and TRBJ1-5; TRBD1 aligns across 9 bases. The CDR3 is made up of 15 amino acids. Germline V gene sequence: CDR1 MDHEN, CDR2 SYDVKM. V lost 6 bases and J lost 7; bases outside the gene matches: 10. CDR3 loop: CASRTWTGEKQPQHF. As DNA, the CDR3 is TGTGCCAGCAGGACATGGACAGGGGAAAAGCAGCCCCAGCATTTT.

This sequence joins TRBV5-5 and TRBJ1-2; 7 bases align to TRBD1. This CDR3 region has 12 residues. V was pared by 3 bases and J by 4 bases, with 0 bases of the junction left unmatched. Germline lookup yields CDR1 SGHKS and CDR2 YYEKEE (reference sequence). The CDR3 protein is CASSWDSYGYTF. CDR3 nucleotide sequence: TGTGCCAGCAGCTGGGACAGCTATGGCTACACCTTC.

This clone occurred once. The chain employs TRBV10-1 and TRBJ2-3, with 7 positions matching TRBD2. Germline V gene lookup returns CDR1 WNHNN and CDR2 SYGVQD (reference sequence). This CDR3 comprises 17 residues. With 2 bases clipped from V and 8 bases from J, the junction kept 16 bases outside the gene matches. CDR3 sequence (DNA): TGCGCCAGCAGTGAGGGGGGGGACGGACGGGCAGCTCGTACGCAGTATTTT. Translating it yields CASSEGGDGRAARTQYF.

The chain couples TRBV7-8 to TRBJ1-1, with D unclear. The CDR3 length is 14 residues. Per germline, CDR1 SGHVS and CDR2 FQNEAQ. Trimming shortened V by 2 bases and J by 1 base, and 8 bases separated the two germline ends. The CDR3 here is CASSLSDGNTEAFF. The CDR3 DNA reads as TGTGCCAGCAGCTTATCCGACGGGAACACTGAAGCTTTCTTT.

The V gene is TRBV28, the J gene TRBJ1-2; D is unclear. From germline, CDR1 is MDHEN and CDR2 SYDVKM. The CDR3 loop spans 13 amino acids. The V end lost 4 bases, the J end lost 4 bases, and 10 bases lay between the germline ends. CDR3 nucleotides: TGTGCCAGCAGTTCCCACGCCCCCTATGGCTACACCTTC. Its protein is CASSSHAPYGYTF.

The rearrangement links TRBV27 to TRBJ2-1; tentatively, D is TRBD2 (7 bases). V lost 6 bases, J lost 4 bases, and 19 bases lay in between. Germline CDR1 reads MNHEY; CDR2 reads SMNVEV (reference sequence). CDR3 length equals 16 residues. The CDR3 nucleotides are TGTGCCAGCAGGGTGTCCGGGGGCGGGGGTTACAATGAGCAGTTCTTC. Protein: CASRVSGGGGYNEQFF.

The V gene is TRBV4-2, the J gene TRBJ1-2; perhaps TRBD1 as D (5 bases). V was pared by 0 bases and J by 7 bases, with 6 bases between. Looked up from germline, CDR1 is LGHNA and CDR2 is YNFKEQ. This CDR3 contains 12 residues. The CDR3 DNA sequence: TGTGCCAGCAGCCAAGAGAGGGGTGGCTACACCTTC. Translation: CASSQERGGYTF.

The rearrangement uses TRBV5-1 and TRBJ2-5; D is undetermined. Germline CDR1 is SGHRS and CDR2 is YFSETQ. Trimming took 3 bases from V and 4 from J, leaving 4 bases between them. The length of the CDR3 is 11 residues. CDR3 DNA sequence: TGCGCCAGCAGCTCCGTAGAGACCCAGTACTTC. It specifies CASSSVETQYF.

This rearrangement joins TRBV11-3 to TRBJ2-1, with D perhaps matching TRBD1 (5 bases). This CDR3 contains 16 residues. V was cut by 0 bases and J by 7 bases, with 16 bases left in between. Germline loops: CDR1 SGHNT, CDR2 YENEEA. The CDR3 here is CASSLEGRVATNEQFF. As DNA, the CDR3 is TGTGCCAGCAGCTTAGAGGGCAGGGTGGCGACGAATGAGCAGTTCTTC.

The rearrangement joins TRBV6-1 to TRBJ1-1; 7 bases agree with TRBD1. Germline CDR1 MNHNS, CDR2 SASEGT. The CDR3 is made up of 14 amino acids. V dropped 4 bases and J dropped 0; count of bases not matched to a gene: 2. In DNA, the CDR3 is TGTGCCAGCAGTGGACAGGGTATGAACACTGAAGCTTTCTTT. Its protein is CASSGQGMNTEAFF.

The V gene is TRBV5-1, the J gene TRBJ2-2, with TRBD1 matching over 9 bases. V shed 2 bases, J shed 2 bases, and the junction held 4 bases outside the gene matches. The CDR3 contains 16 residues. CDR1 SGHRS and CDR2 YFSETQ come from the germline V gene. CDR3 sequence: CASSFGDRVNTGELFF. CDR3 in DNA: TGCGCCAGCAGCTTCGGGGACAGGGTTAACACCGGGGAGCTGTTTTTT.

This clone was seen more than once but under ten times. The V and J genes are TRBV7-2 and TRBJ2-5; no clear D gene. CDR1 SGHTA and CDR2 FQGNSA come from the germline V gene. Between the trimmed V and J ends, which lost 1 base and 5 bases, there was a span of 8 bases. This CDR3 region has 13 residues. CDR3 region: CASSLVKAETQYF. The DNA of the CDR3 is TGTGCCAGCAGCTTAGTTAAGGCGGAGACCCAGTACTTC.

The CDR3 is CASSLPHPGETQYF. CDR3 in DNA: TGTGCCAGCAGTTTACCACATCCCGGGGAGACCCAGTACTTC. V is TRBV28 and J is TRBJ2-5; D gene ambiguous. V lost 2 bases to trimming and J lost 5 bases, with 12 bases between them. The CDR3 loop spans 14 amino acids. CDR1 and CDR2 (germline): MDHEN, SYDVKM.

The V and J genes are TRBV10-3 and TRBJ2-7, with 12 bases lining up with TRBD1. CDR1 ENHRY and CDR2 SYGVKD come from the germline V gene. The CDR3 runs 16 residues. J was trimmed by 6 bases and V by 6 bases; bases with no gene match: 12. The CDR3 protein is CAIRGGTGGPSSEQYF. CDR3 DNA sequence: TGTGCCATCAGGGGCGGGACAGGGGGCCCTTCGAGCGAGCAGTACTTC.

CDR3 sequence reads: CASRPGGKTDTEAFF. For the CDR3, the DNA is TGTGCCAGTAGACCCGGGGGGAAAACTGACACTGAAGCTTTCTTT. This chain connects TRBV19 to TRBJ1-1; tentative D call: TRBD1 (5 bases). The V gene's germline CDR1 is LNHDA and CDR2 SQIVND (reference sequence). CDR3 length: 15 amino acids. V dropped 6 bases and J dropped 3 bases, with 17 bases sitting between them.

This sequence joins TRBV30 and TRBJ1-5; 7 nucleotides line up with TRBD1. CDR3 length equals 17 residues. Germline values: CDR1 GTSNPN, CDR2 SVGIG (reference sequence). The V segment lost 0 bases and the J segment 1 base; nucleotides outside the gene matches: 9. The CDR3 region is CAWSVRGVGQSNQPQHF. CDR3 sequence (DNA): TGTGCCTGGAGTGTTAGGGGGGTGGGACAGAGCAATCAGCCCCAGCATTTT.

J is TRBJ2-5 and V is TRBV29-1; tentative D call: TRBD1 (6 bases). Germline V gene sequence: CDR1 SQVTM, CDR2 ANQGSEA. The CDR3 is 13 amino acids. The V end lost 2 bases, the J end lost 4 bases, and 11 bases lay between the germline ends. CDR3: CSVEQTGTETQYF. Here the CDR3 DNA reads TGCAGCGTTGAACAAACAGGGACAGAGACCCAGTACTTC.

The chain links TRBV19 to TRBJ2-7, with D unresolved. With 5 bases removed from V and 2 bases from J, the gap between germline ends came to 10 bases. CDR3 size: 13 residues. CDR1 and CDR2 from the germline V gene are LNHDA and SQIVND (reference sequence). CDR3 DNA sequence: TGTGCCAGTAGTCGACTGGAGACCTACGAGCAGTACTTC. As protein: CASSRLETYEQYF.

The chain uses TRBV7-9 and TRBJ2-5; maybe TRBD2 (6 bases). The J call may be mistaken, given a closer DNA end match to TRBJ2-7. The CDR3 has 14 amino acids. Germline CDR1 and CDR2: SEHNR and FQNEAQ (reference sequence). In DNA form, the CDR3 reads TGTGCCAGCAGCTTAGCGCTATTAGCGGACGAGCAGTACTTC. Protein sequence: CASSLALLADEQYF.

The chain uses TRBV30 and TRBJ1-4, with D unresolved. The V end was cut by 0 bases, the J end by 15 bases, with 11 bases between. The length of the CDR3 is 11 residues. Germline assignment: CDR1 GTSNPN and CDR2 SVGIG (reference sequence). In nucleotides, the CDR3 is TGTGCCTGGAGTGTACTCGACAAGGTGTTTTTT. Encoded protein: CAWSVLDKVFF.